This is a list of T cell receptor beta chains from one sample in a study of blood T cell repertoires in COVID-19. Libraries were prepared by immunoSEQ multiplex PCR; TCRdb keeps only in-frame clonotypes and omits some of them. The repertoire has under 200,000 clones, approximately 87% of them found once; the top ten carry 2% to 3%. The source material was peripheral blood. The origin of the receptors is a man aged 40-55 years with active or convalescent COVID-19. CDR3s include the opening cysteine and the closing phenylalanine or tryptophan. Fields, in order: CDR3 length, V gene, J gene, clone size, D gene, CDR3 protein, CDR3 DNA. D genes are given only for firm matches. Size values are once, few and many counts, or a class for expanded clones, and some rows have none.

length: 15; V: TRBV28; J: TRBJ1-3; size: -; D: -; CDR3: CASSSVDSTGNTIYF; DNA: TGTGCCAGCAGTTCTGTGGACAGTACGGGAAACACCATATATTTT
length: 13; V: TRBV6-5; J: TRBJ1-2; size: -; D: -; CDR3: CATRGAAGYGYTF; DNA: TGTGCCACCCGCGGGGCAGCCGGATATGGCTACACCTTC
length: 14; V: TRBV7-9; J: TRBJ2-2; size: -; D: TRBD2; CDR3: CASTLADRGGELFF; DNA: TGTGCCAGCACTCTAGCGGACCGGGGCGGGGAGCTGTTTTTT
length: 14; V: TRBV7-3; J: TRBJ2-1; size: -; D: TRBD2; CDR3: CASSPRGAYNEQFF; DNA: TGTGCCAGCAGCCCACGGGGGGCCTACAATGAGCAGTTCTTC
length: 15; V: TRBV5-4; J: TRBJ2-7; size: -; D: TRBD2; CDR3: CASSLRTSGYHEQYF; DNA: TGTGCCAGCAGCTTAAGGACTAGCGGTTACCACGAGCAGTACTTC
length: 18; V: TRBV4-1; J: TRBJ1-2; size: -; D: -; CDR3: CASSQDSLAGSWNYGYTF; DNA: TGCGCCAGCAGCCAAGATTCGTTGGCAGGCTCCTGGAACTATGGCTACACCTTC
length: 17; V: TRBV6-2/TRBV6-3; J: TRBJ1-5; size: few; D: -; CDR3: CASSYPPAGVSNQPQHF; DNA: TGTGCCAGCAGTTACCCCCCCGCAGGGGTGAGCAATCAGCCCCAGCATTTT
length: 16; V: TRBV7-2; J: TRBJ1-2; size: once; D: TRBD1; CDR3: CASSLAWTGTNYGYTF; DNA: TGTGCCAGCAGCTTAGCCTGGACAGGAACTAACTATGGCTACACCTTC
length: 16; V: TRBV7-3; J: TRBJ2-4; size: -; D: -; CDR3: CASSLTGVAEKDIQYF; DNA: TGTGCCAGCAGCTTGACAGGCGTAGCTGAAAAGGACATTCAGTACTTC
length: 11; V: TRBV2; J: TRBJ1-2; size: once; D: -; CDR3: CASTNSRGYTF; DNA: TGTGCCAGCACTAACAGCAGGGGCTACACCTTC
length: 15; V: TRBV25-1; J: TRBJ2-7; size: -; D: -; CDR3: CASSEFLGNSYEQYF; DNA: TGTGCCAGCAGTGAATTTTTGGGCAACTCCTACGAGCAGTACTTC
length: 12; V: TRBV30; J: TRBJ2-3; size: -; D: -; CDR3: CAWNGNTDTQYF; DNA: TGTGCCTGGAACGGGAATACAGATACGCAGTATTTT
length: 14; V: TRBV7-6; J: TRBJ2-7; size: -; D: -; CDR3: CASSLDRRSYEQYF; DNA: TGTGCCAGCAGCTTAGACAGGCGCTCCTACGAGCAGTACTTC
length: 13; V: TRBV15; J: TRBJ1-2; size: -; D: TRBD1; CDR3: CATSRRDRGGYTF; DNA: TGTGCCACCAGCAGACGGGACAGGGGGGGCTACACCTTC
length: 17; V: TRBV9; J: TRBJ2-5; size: -; D: TRBD2; CDR3: CASSVGGLAGVQETQYF; DNA: TGTGCCAGCAGCGTGGGCGGACTAGCGGGGGTCCAAGAGACCCAGTACTTC
length: 13; V: TRBV11-2; J: TRBJ2-7; size: -; D: TRBD1; CDR3: CASSRSQGDEQYF; DNA: TGTGCCAGCAGCAGATCACAGGGGGACGAGCAGTACTTC
length: 12; V: TRBV30; J: TRBJ2-7; size: -; D: TRBD2; CDR3: CACLGGGGKQYF; DNA: TGTGCCTGCCTCGGGGGGGGCGGTAAGCAGTACTTC
length: 13; V: TRBV18; J: TRBJ1-3; size: -; D: -; CDR3: CASSPGPGNTIYF; DNA: TGTGCCAGCTCACCAGGGCCCGGAAACACCATATATTTT
length: 13; V: TRBV5-8; J: TRBJ1-5; size: once; D: -; CDR3: CASSAGGVQPQHF; DNA: TGTGCCAGCAGCGCGGGGGGGGTCCAGCCCCAGCATTTT
length: 14; V: TRBV24-1; J: TRBJ2-4; size: -; D: TRBD1; CDR3: CATAGTGYYNIQYF; DNA: TGTGCCACTGCTGGGACAGGGTATTACAACATTCAGTACTTC
length: 13; V: TRBV13; J: TRBJ1-5; size: -; D: -; CDR3: CASSLSRNQPQHF; DNA: TGTGCCAGCAGCTTAAGTCGGAATCAGCCCCAGCATTTT
length: 14; V: TRBV5-1; J: TRBJ1-3; size: -; D: TRBD1; CDR3: CASKDTGGGNTIYF; DNA: TGCGCCAGCAAAGATACAGGGGGTGGAAACACCATATATTTT
length: 15; V: TRBV4-3; J: TRBJ2-7; size: -; D: TRBD1; CDR3: CASSQENRGAYEQYF; DNA: TGCGCCAGCAGCCAAGAGAACAGGGGGGCTTACGAGCAGTACTTC
length: 14; V: TRBV27; J: TRBJ1-1; size: -; D: -; CDR3: CASSLKAWNTEAFF; DNA: TGTGCCAGCAGTTTAAAAGCGTGGAACACTGAAGCTTTCTTT
length: 16; V: TRBV15; J: TRBJ2-7; size: -; D: TRBD1; CDR3: CATSRDLGTETYEQYF; DNA: TGTGCCACCAGCAGAGATCTTGGGACAGAGACCTACGAGCAGTACTTC
length: 16; V: TRBV19; J: TRBJ1-2; size: -; D: TRBD1; CDR3: CASSPLPQTGAYGYTF; DNA: TGTGCCAGTAGTCCCTTACCACAGACAGGGGCCTATGGCTACACCTTC
length: 15; V: TRBV7-2; J: TRBJ2-7; size: -; D: -; CDR3: CASSPEGGRNYEQYF; DNA: TGTGCCAGCAGCCCGGAGGGCGGGCGCAACTACGAGCAGTACTTC
length: 12; V: TRBV5-6; J: TRBJ1-5; size: -; D: -; CDR3: CASSWSDQPQHF; DNA: TGTGCCAGCAGTTGGAGCGATCAGCCCCAGCATTTT
length: 18; V: TRBV27; J: TRBJ2-5; size: -; D: TRBD2; CDR3: CASSRTSGGLPRQETQYF; DNA: TGTGCCAGCAGTCGAACTAGCGGGGGACTTCCCCGCCAAGAGACCCAGTACTTC
length: 13; V: TRBV12-3/TRBV12-4; J: TRBJ1-1; size: -; D: -; CDR3: CASSESGNTEAFF; DNA: TGTGCCAGCTCCGAGAGTGGGAACACTGAAGCTTTCTTT
length: 14; V: TRBV7-2; J: TRBJ1-4; size: -; D: TRBD1; CDR3: CASSSDRGYAKLFF; DNA: TGTGCCAGCAGCTCCGACAGGGGGTATGCAAAACTGTTTTTT
length: 15; V: TRBV27; J: TRBJ1-3; size: -; D: -; CDR3: CASSLRSSTGNTIYF; DNA: TGTGCCAGCAGTTTAAGATCCAGTACTGGAAACACCATATATTTT
length: 15; V: TRBV29-1; J: TRBJ2-7; size: -; D: -; CDR3: CSVMGGWQNSYEQYF; DNA: TGCAGCGTCATGGGCGGGTGGCAGAACTCCTACGAGCAGTACTTC
length: 19; V: TRBV21-1; J: TRBJ1-5; size: few; D: -; CDR3: CASSKLVTDSGNSNQPQHF; DNA: TGTGCCAGCAGCAAGCTTGTTACCGACTCGGGAAATAGCAATCAGCCCCAGCATTTT
length: 14; V: TRBV3-1/TRBV3-2; J: TRBJ1-6; size: -; D: -; CDR3: CASSLRDINSPLHF; DNA: TGTGCCAGCAGCCTCCGGGACATAAATTCACCCCTCCACTTT
length: 13; V: TRBV3-1/TRBV3-2; J: TRBJ1-2; size: -; D: -; CDR3: CASANEAGGGYTF; DNA: TGTGCCAGCGCCAACGAGGCAGGAGGCGGCTACACCTTC
length: 15; V: TRBV6-1; J: TRBJ2-2; size: -; D: TRBD2; CDR3: CASSEAAGGFGELFF; DNA: TGTGCCAGCAGTGAAGCAGCGGGGGGATTCGGGGAGCTGTTTTTT
length: 15; V: TRBV24-1; J: TRBJ2-1; size: -; D: TRBD1; CDR3: CATSEARGQLNEQFF; DNA: TGTGCCACCAGTGAGGCCAGGGGGCAGTTGAATGAGCAGTTCTTC
length: 16; V: TRBV28; J: TRBJ2-5; size: -; D: TRBD2; CDR3: CASTSGLAGVRETQYF; DNA: TGTGCCAGCACCTCGGGACTAGCGGGGGTGAGGGAGACCCAGTACTTC
length: 16; V: TRBV15; J: TRBJ2-3; size: -; D: -; CDR3: CATSRVGRGITDTQYF; DNA: TGTGCCACCAGCAGAGTGGGTAGGGGGATCACAGATACGCAGTATTTT
length: 12; V: TRBV24-1; J: TRBJ2-7; size: -; D: -; CDR3: CATQDRTGEQYF; DNA: TGTGCCACCCAAGACAGGACGGGCGAGCAGTACTTC
length: 13; V: TRBV18; J: TRBJ2-2; size: once; D: -; CDR3: CASSPGTTRELFF; DNA: TGTGCCAGCTCACCAGGCACCACCCGGGAGCTGTTTTTT
length: 15; V: TRBV9; J: TRBJ1-3; size: -; D: TRBD1; CDR3: CASSPGQTSGNTIYF; DNA: TGTGCCAGCAGCCCGGGACAGACCTCTGGAAACACCATATATTTT
length: 12; V: TRBV3-1/TRBV3-2; J: TRBJ1-2; size: -; D: -; CDR3: CASSLRDYGYTF; DNA: TGTGCCAGCAGCTTGAGAGACTATGGCTACACCTTC
length: 17; V: TRBV3-1/TRBV3-2; J: TRBJ2-2; size: -; D: -; CDR3: CASSPRPGTHLPGELFF; DNA: TGTGCCAGCAGCCCCCGACCCGGGACTCACCTTCCAGGGGAGCTGTTTTTT
length: 15; V: TRBV28; J: TRBJ2-5; size: once; D: -; CDR3: CASSFGGAYPETQYF; DNA: TGTGCCAGCAGTTTTGGTGGGGCCTACCCAGAGACCCAGTACTTC
length: 18; V: TRBV4-3; J: TRBJ2-3; size: once; D: -; CDR3: CASSQDRGRGGVGGTQYF; DNA: TGCGCCAGCAGCCAAGATCGGGGTCGGGGCGGGGTTGGTGGTACGCAGTATTTT
length: 14; V: TRBV9; J: TRBJ2-3; size: few; D: TRBD1; CDR3: CASSRDRPSDTQYF; DNA: TGTGCCAGCAGCCGGGACAGGCCCTCAGATACGCAGTATTTT
length: 16; V: TRBV30; J: TRBJ2-1; size: -; D: -; CDR3: CAWSVLRGQGNNEQFF; DNA: TGTGCCTGGAGTGTCCTCCGGGGACAAGGGAACAATGAGCAGTTCTTC
length: 14; V: TRBV10-3; J: TRBJ1-2; size: few; D: TRBD1; CDR3: CAISDLGTGDGYTF; DNA: TGTGCCATCAGTGACCTAGGGACAGGGGATGGCTACACCTTC
length: 17; V: TRBV9; J: TRBJ2-1; size: -; D: -; CDR3: CASSADPFAVGYNEQFF; DNA: TGTGCCAGCAGCGCAGATCCCTTCGCGGTCGGATACAATGAGCAGTTCTTC
length: 15; V: TRBV5-1; J: TRBJ1-1; size: once; D: TRBD1; CDR3: CASSPITGGNTEAFF; DNA: TGCGCCAGCAGCCCTATAACAGGGGGTAACACTGAAGCTTTCTTT
length: 15; V: TRBV5-4; J: TRBJ2-7; size: -; D: -; CDR3: CASSPGGHGSYEQYF; DNA: TGTGCCAGCAGCCCGGGGGGACACGGATCGTACGAGCAGTACTTC
length: 14; V: TRBV28; J: TRBJ1-5; size: -; D: -; CDR3: CASSLGLDYQPQHF; DNA: TGTGCCAGCAGTTTAGGCCTTGACTATCAGCCCCAGCATTTT
length: 14; V: TRBV5-6; J: TRBJ2-7; size: -; D: -; CDR3: CASSLAALGPEQYF; DNA: TGTGCCAGCAGCTTGGCGGCACTAGGTCCCGAGCAGTACTTC
length: 15; V: TRBV5-4; J: TRBJ1-2; size: -; D: -; CDR3: CASSPLGHLNYGYTF; DNA: TGTGCCAGCAGCCCCTTGGGACATCTTAACTATGGCTACACCTTC
length: 15; V: TRBV5-1; J: TRBJ1-2; size: -; D: TRBD1; CDR3: CASSVYRGTNYGYTF; DNA: TGCGCCAGCAGCGTCTACAGGGGAACTAACTATGGCTACACCTTC
length: 14; V: TRBV7-9; J: TRBJ2-7; size: -; D: TRBD2; CDR3: CASSRTSGTLEQYF; DNA: TGTGCCAGCAGCAGGACTAGCGGCACCCTCGAGCAGTACTTC
length: 15; V: TRBV5-4; J: TRBJ2-1; size: few; D: TRBD1; CDR3: CASSLGGTDSNEQFF; DNA: TGTGCCAGCAGCTTGGGGGGGACAGATTCGAATGAGCAGTTCTTC